The 2 T cell receptor beta chains below all came from one sample that was sequenced in a study of T cells in Graves' hyperthyroidism and ophthalmopathy. From RNA transcripts, TCR beta CDR3 regions were amplified. The HTBI primer set served for first-round RT-PCR of the TCR CDR3. Via MiXCR, TCRdb re-called the multiplex PCR reads, giving one row per CDR3 protein. The top ten hold 33% of the sample, which has under 400,000 distinct CDR3 sequences, around a sixth seen once. Sequencing was carried out using blood. The receptors shown here come from a man aged 30 to 39 with Graves' hyperthyroidism.

The gene calls are TRBV19 and TRBJ1-1; D call uncertain. This CDR3 is 14 amino acids long. The V end was cut by 2 bases, the J end by 2 bases, with 9 bases between. CDR1 and CDR2 (germline): LNHDA, SQIVND (reference sequence). The CDR3 reads CASSITRRNTEAFF. The CDR3 region has the DNA TGTGCCAGTAGTATAACGCGGAGAAACACTGAAGCTTTCTTT. Filled out from reference TRBV19 and TRBJ1-1, the complete variable domain reads DGGITQSPKYLFRKEGQNVTLSCEQNLNHDAMYWYRQDPGQGLRLIYYSQIVNDFQKGDIAEGYSVSREKKESFPLTVTSAQKNPTAFYLCASSITRRNTEAFFGQGTRLTVV.

This clonotype was seen repeatedly, ten times or more. The chain recombines TRBV30 with TRBJ1-3; no reliable D call. Trimming took off 0 bases at V and 2 bases at J, with 11 bases between the two ends. CDR3 size: 15 residues. CDR1 is GTSNPN and CDR2 is SVGIG in the germline V gene (reference sequence). The CDR3 loop is CAWSVSLSAGNTIYF. The CDR3 nucleotides read TGTGCCTGGAGTGTTTCCTTGAGCGCTGGAAACACCATATATTTT.